This record looks at one T cell receptor beta chain sequence and its context. Its antigen is not identified. The source of the sample is a study of OX40 agonist ivuxolimab in advanced cancers. Background on the study: Six ivuxolimab dose levels, 0.01 to 10 mg/kg, were given intravenously every 2 weeks. At 65% to 85% male, the cohort had a mean age of about 60 years, ranging from 23 to 79. Overall study findings and caveats: Relative to CD4+ cells, CD8+ T cells on average had more expanded clones. Some nonresponders likewise displayed low normalized T-cell clonal expansion.

This CDR3 region has 12 residues. CDR1 and CDR2 from the germline V gene are MNHEY and SVGAGI. Trimming shortened V by 7 bases and J by 7 bases, and 13 bases separated the two germline ends. Assay: immunoSEQ multiplex PCR; the TCRdb copy retains only in-frame clones and omits some. The table shows 77,000 or so clones, with roughly 90% occurring only once. The clonotype was recovered from an adult with an advanced solid tumor such as melanoma, head and neck, liver or kidney cancer. The chain links TRBV6-5 to TRBJ2-5, with D possibly being TRBD2 (5 bases). This sample comprised CD4+ or CD8+ T cells sorted from blood, obtained in a trial of the OX40 agonist ivuxolimab. The CDR3 spells CASTTGGGTQYF. Written as DNA, the CDR3 is TGTGCCAGCACCACCGGAGGTGGGACCCAGTACTTC.